This is a list of T cell receptor beta chains from one sample in a study of blood T cell repertoires in COVID-19. Profiling relied on immunoSEQ multiplex PCR, and the TCRdb table lists in-frame clones only, not all of them. The sample holds 250,000 to 350,000 clones, roughly nine tenths seen once. The sequenced sample was peripheral blood. These receptors came from a man between 18 and 29 years old with active or convalescent COVID-19. Each CDR3 is given with its conserved first and last residue. D genes are given only for firm matches. Not all rows give a size; the values are once, few, many and, for expanded clones, a class.

v_call: TRBV4-1; j_call: TRBJ1-1; d_call: .; clone_size: many; cdr3_nt: TGCGCCAGCAGCCAAGACGCAGCGATGAACACTGAAGCTTTCTTT; cdr3_aa: CASSQDAAMNTEAFF
v_call: TRBV7-9; j_call: TRBJ2-1; d_call: .; clone_size: .; cdr3_nt: TGTGCCAGCATTCCCGGCAGGGTGGATGAGCAGTTCTTC; cdr3_aa: CASIPGRVDEQFF
v_call: TRBV7-2; j_call: TRBJ2-2; d_call: TRBD2; clone_size: .; cdr3_nt: TGTGCCAGCAGTAGACTACTAGCGGGGATACAGAGCGGGGAGCTGTTTTTT; cdr3_aa: CASSRLLAGIQSGELFF
v_call: TRBV7-3; j_call: TRBJ1-1; d_call: TRBD1; clone_size: .; cdr3_nt: TGTGCCAGCAGCCCACCCGGGACAGCGAACACTGAAGCTTTCTTT; cdr3_aa: CASSPPGTANTEAFF
v_call: TRBV6-2/TRBV6-3; j_call: TRBJ2-7; d_call: .; clone_size: .; cdr3_nt: TGTGCCAGCAGCCTCAGGGATATGAACGAGCAGTACTTC; cdr3_aa: CASSLRDMNEQYF
v_call: TRBV10-3; j_call: TRBJ2-1; d_call: TRBD2; clone_size: .; cdr3_nt: TGTGCCATCAGTGGGCTTGAGCGGGAGGGGACCTACAATGAGCAGTTCTTC; cdr3_aa: CAISGLEREGTYNEQFF
v_call: TRBV6-2/TRBV6-3; j_call: TRBJ1-2; d_call: TRBD1; clone_size: .; cdr3_nt: TGTGCCAGCAGTAAGACAGGGTTCGAAAACTTCGGTCCGAACTATGGCTACACCTTC; cdr3_aa: CASSKTGFENFGPNYGYTF
v_call: TRBV7-9; j_call: TRBJ2-5; d_call: TRBD2; clone_size: .; cdr3_nt: TGTGCCAGCAGCTTAGTGACTAGCGGGAGGGCCCTTGAGACCCAGTACTTC; cdr3_aa: CASSLVTSGRALETQYF
v_call: TRBV7-8; j_call: TRBJ2-7; d_call: .; clone_size: .; cdr3_nt: TGTGCCAGCAGCGAGACAACAGGGATCTACGAGCAGTACTTC; cdr3_aa: CASSETTGIYEQYF
v_call: TRBV7-2; j_call: TRBJ2-7; d_call: .; clone_size: .; cdr3_nt: TGTGCCAGCAGCCCTAATAGAATCTACGAGCAGTACTTC; cdr3_aa: CASSPNRIYEQYF
v_call: TRBV11-3; j_call: TRBJ2-7; d_call: TRBD1; clone_size: .; cdr3_nt: TGTGCCAGCAGCTTAGGGGACAGGGGGCACTACGAGCAGTACTTC; cdr3_aa: CASSLGDRGHYEQYF
v_call: TRBV7-9; j_call: TRBJ1-3; d_call: TRBD1; clone_size: .; cdr3_nt: TGTGCCAGCAGCTTTACAGGGGGCTCTGGAAACACCATATATTTT; cdr3_aa: CASSFTGGSGNTIYF
v_call: TRBV21-1; j_call: TRBJ1-6; d_call: .; clone_size: few; cdr3_nt: TGTGCCAGCAGCAAAGGGCGGGTCTCACCCCTCCACTTT; cdr3_aa: CASSKGRVSPLHF
v_call: TRBV28; j_call: TRBJ2-3; d_call: TRBD1; clone_size: .; cdr3_nt: TGTGCCAGCAGTTTACCAGGTTTAAGGGGGCGATTCAATACGCAGTATTTT; cdr3_aa: CASSLPGLRGRFNTQYF
v_call: TRBV4-1; j_call: TRBJ2-5; d_call: .; clone_size: .; cdr3_nt: TGCGCCAGCAGCCTAGCACCACAAGAGACCCAGTACTTC; cdr3_aa: CASSLAPQETQYF
v_call: TRBV28; j_call: TRBJ1-4; d_call: TRBD1; clone_size: .; cdr3_nt: TGTGCCAGCGTAGCCCGAGGACAGGATTCTGAAAAACTGTTTTTT; cdr3_aa: CASVARGQDSEKLFF
v_call: TRBV21-1; j_call: TRBJ2-7; d_call: .; clone_size: .; cdr3_nt: TGTGCCAGCAGCGCACAATACCGGGACAGAAATTACGAGCAGTACTTC; cdr3_aa: CASSAQYRDRNYEQYF
v_call: TRBV11-2; j_call: TRBJ1-6; d_call: .; clone_size: .; cdr3_nt: TGTGCCAGCAGCTTAGAGAACCCAGGGCACTCCTATAATTCACCCCTCCACTTT; cdr3_aa: CASSLENPGHSYNSPLHF
v_call: TRBV28; j_call: TRBJ2-7; d_call: TRBD1; clone_size: once; cdr3_nt: TGTGCCAGCACCGAAACAGGGGTCGGTGTTTACGAGCAGTACTTC; cdr3_aa: CASTETGVGVYEQYF
v_call: TRBV15; j_call: TRBJ2-1; d_call: TRBD2; clone_size: .; cdr3_nt: TGTGCCACCAGCAGGGAGACTAGCGGGAGTTACAATGAGCAGTTCTTC; cdr3_aa: CATSRETSGSYNEQFF
v_call: TRBV7-9; j_call: TRBJ2-5; d_call: .; clone_size: .; cdr3_nt: TGTGCCAGCAGCCGGTCCCAAGAGACCCAGTACTTC; cdr3_aa: CASSRSQETQYF
v_call: TRBV18; j_call: TRBJ2-7; d_call: .; clone_size: .; cdr3_nt: TGTGCCAGCTCACCGTACAAAGGGGGAAGCTCCTACGAGCAGTACTTC; cdr3_aa: CASSPYKGGSSYEQYF
v_call: TRBV7-6; j_call: TRBJ2-1; d_call: .; clone_size: .; cdr3_nt: TGTGCCAGCAGCGACACTGCTGGAGGAGGATGGGGTGAGCAGTTCTTC; cdr3_aa: CASSDTAGGGWGEQFF
v_call: TRBV3-1/TRBV3-2; j_call: TRBJ2-3; d_call: TRBD2; clone_size: .; cdr3_nt: TGTGCCAGCAGCCAATTGGTTAGCGGGGGGGAGGAGGGCACAGATACGCAGTATTTT; cdr3_aa: CASSQLVSGGEEGTDTQYF
v_call: TRBV5-6; j_call: TRBJ2-1; d_call: .; clone_size: few; cdr3_nt: TGTGCCAGCAGCCTCCGGGGATCATACAATGAGCAGTTCTTC; cdr3_aa: CASSLRGSYNEQFF
v_call: TRBV11-2; j_call: TRBJ2-3; d_call: TRBD2; clone_size: .; cdr3_nt: TGTGCCAGCAGCTTAGCTTGGACTAGCGGAGGGGAAGATACGCAGTATTTT; cdr3_aa: CASSLAWTSGGEDTQYF
v_call: TRBV11-2; j_call: TRBJ2-1; d_call: TRBD2; clone_size: .; cdr3_nt: TGTGCCAGCAGCTTAGTGGGACTAGCGGGAGTGAATGAGCAGTTCTTC; cdr3_aa: CASSLVGLAGVNEQFF
v_call: TRBV4-3; j_call: TRBJ2-7; d_call: .; clone_size: once; cdr3_nt: TGCGCCAGCAGCCAAGATCTTGGCCAGGTCTACGAGCAGTACTTC; cdr3_aa: CASSQDLGQVYEQYF
v_call: TRBV29-1; j_call: TRBJ1-3; d_call: .; clone_size: .; cdr3_nt: TGCAGCGTAAATGACAGGAGGACAGGAAACACCATATATTTT; cdr3_aa: CSVNDRRTGNTIYF
v_call: TRBV3-1/TRBV3-2; j_call: TRBJ1-1; d_call: TRBD1; clone_size: .; cdr3_nt: TGTGCCAGCAGCCGCCGGTCGGACAGGGGGACTGAAGCTTTCTTT; cdr3_aa: CASSRRSDRGTEAFF
v_call: TRBV7-2; j_call: TRBJ2-1; d_call: .; clone_size: .; cdr3_nt: TGTGCCAGCAGCCACCTAGGCAACACCTACAATGAGCAGTTCTTC; cdr3_aa: CASSHLGNTYNEQFF
v_call: TRBV6-4; j_call: TRBJ2-3; d_call: TRBD2; clone_size: .; cdr3_nt: TGTGCCAGCAGTGACTCCTGGACTAGGGGAGATACGCAGTATTTT; cdr3_aa: CASSDSWTRGDTQYF
v_call: TRBV27; j_call: TRBJ1-5; d_call: TRBD1; clone_size: .; cdr3_nt: TGTGCCAGCAGTTCCTTGAGGACAGGGGGGCGCGATCAGCCCCAGCATTTT; cdr3_aa: CASSSLRTGGRDQPQHF
v_call: TRBV5-5; j_call: TRBJ1-5; d_call: .; clone_size: .; cdr3_nt: TGTGCCAGCAGCTTGGAAGGATCCACTAGACAGCCCCAGCATTTT; cdr3_aa: CASSLEGSTRQPQHF
v_call: TRBV7-2; j_call: TRBJ2-1; d_call: TRBD2; clone_size: .; cdr3_nt: TGTGCCAGCAGCTTACTAGCGGGGACTTCCTACAATGAGCAGTTCTTC; cdr3_aa: CASSLLAGTSYNEQFF
v_call: TRBV15; j_call: TRBJ2-7; d_call: TRBD1; clone_size: once; cdr3_nt: TGTGCCACCAGCAGAGGGGGACAGGGATCCTACGAGCAGTACTTC; cdr3_aa: CATSRGGQGSYEQYF
v_call: TRBV5-4; j_call: TRBJ1-6; d_call: .; clone_size: .; cdr3_nt: TGTGCCAGCAGCCTGGGTGGTAGTGGTTCACCCCTCCACTTT; cdr3_aa: CASSLGGSGSPLHF
v_call: TRBV4-1; j_call: TRBJ2-2; d_call: .; clone_size: .; cdr3_nt: TGCGCCAGCAGCGCACGTAACCGACTTGTCACCGGGGAGCTGTTTTTT; cdr3_aa: CASSARNRLVTGELFF
v_call: TRBV4-2; j_call: TRBJ2-3; d_call: TRBD2; clone_size: .; cdr3_nt: TGTGCCAGCAGCCAGGCCGGGACTAGGATGACTTTT; cdr3_aa: CASSQAGTRMTF
v_call: TRBV5-1; j_call: TRBJ2-4; d_call: TRBD1; clone_size: .; cdr3_nt: TGCGCCAGCAGCACGGGACAGGAAAACATTCAGTACTTC; cdr3_aa: CASSTGQENIQYF